The 5 T cell receptor beta chains in this list originate from one sample, sequenced in a study of T-cell memory formation after mild COVID-19 (dated by TCRdb to the early 2020s). The method behind the library was 5' RACE. Sequencer: Illumina NovaSeq 6000. TCRdb's own reprocessing of the public reads used fastp at Q25 and MiXCR and kept productive beta chains. Entries are consolidated by CDR3 protein sequence, retaining the most common genes and DNA. Across this sample there are 90,000 to 130,000 distinct CDR3 sequences, with roughly a sixth seen only once. Less than 6.5% of the sample belongs to the ten largest clones. The sequenced sample consisted of PBMCs or a T cell subset sorted from them (not recorded which). Receptors originate from a young man who had mild COVID-19 (a few samples of this study predate the infection). The sample titles of this study are shuffled in the database, so cell type and time point are left out; the donor was told from shared clones.

This clonotype came up many times. This chain uses TRBV7-2 with TRBJ2-7, with 7 bases matching TRBD2. There are 15 residues in the CDR3. The germline V gene has CDR1 SGHTA and CDR2 FQGNSA. V gave up 8 bases and J gave up 2 bases; unmatched junction bases: 12. CDR3 sequence (DNA): TGTGCCAGCCAACAGCGGGGCACCGAGCCCTACGAGCAGTACTTC. Translation gives CASQQRGTEPYEQYF.

The rearrangement links TRBV20-1 to TRBJ1-1; 9 bases match TRBD1. J was trimmed by 4 bases and V by 3 bases; bases with no gene match: 3. The CDR3 totals 13 residues. Germline values: CDR1 DFQATT, CDR2 SNEGSKA (reference sequence). In DNA, the CDR3 is TGCAGTGCTAGGGACAGGGGAAGCACTGAAGCTTTCTTT. It specifies CSARDRGSTEAFF.

The chain has TRBV20-1 and TRBJ2-3; no clear D. V was clipped by 0 bases and J by 0 bases, with 7 bases between them. Germline loops: CDR1 DFQATT, CDR2 SNEGSKA (reference sequence). The length of the CDR3 is 14 residues. CDR3 amino acids: CSAREDGSTDTQYF. The CDR3, as DNA: TGCAGTGCTAGAGAGGATGGGAGCACAGATACGCAGTATTTT.

The genes are TRBV20-1 and TRBJ1-2; TRBD1 might be the D (5 bases). Trimming removed 0 bases from V and 10 bases from J, with 15 bases in between. The CDR3 is 13 residues long. CDR1 and CDR2 from the germline V gene are DFQATT and SNEGSKA (reference sequence). CDR3 in amino acids: CSARDGGMQVYTF. The DNA of the CDR3 is TGCAGTGCTAGAGATGGGGGGATGCAGGTCTACACCTTC.

V gene TRBV9 combines with J gene TRBJ2-3; 10 bases are a match to TRBD2. The length of the CDR3 is 15 residues. Germline loops: CDR1 SGDLS, CDR2 YYNGEE. V trimming: 4 bases; J trimming: 5 bases; junction bases outside the gene matches: 7. CDR3 loop: CASSYRGTSEDTQYF. CDR3 in DNA: TGTGCCAGCAGCTATCGCGGGACTAGCGAAGATACGCAGTATTTT.